This entry features one T cell receptor (beta chain) sequence. This clonotype was counted a single time. This clone's antigen is unknown. No per-base quality is available; no much larger clone lies one base away. One read is thin evidence. This entry belongs to a study of blood T cells in healthy people across ages (dated by TCRdb to 2015 to 2017). About the full investigation: Template switching captured roughly one uniquely barcoded TCR beta cDNA molecule per two T cells in model experiments. Donors were grouped into four age groups: young (average roughly 15 years), middle-aged (roughly 37), aged (62) and long-lived (approximately 81). To track age-related changes in TCR beta repertoire diversity, the study relied on deep sequencing normalized with unique cDNA molecular identifiers. Donors of different ages were randomly distributed across sequencing lanes to avoid experimental bias. For two donors (one aged 18 to 30 and one aged 80 or older), the study analyzed two additional independent replicas of 1 million unique cDNA reads from the same blood draw. Study-level results and caveats: Observed TCR beta diversity per million T cells fell roughly linearly with age, and a significant reduction was already apparent by age about 38. A strong correlation was found between observed TCR beta diversity and the percentage of naive T cells measured by flow cytometry. Conclusive comparison of naive and antigen-experienced compartments was prevented by the profiling of bulk unsorted PBMCs. Because the CMV infection status of the donors was unknown, age-related changes in expanded clonotypes may potentially have been confounded. Total diversity estimates from one million sequenced T cells were considered lower bounds and underestimates. The long-lived group showed more naive CD4+ T cells, fewer expanded clones and increased TCR diversity than the aged group, suggesting age selection.

The library was generated by 5' RACE. The listed sequencing device is Illumina HiSeq 2500. A second PCR of 7 to 11 cycles was performed with a sample-barcoded 5' primer and a J-beta primer mix. A template-switch 5' adaptor carrying 12 random nucleotides introduced a unique molecular identifier onto each TCR beta cDNA molecule. Each sample yielded at least 2.5 million CDR3-containing paired-end reads. The Mint cDNA synthesis kit, primed by a TRBC-specific oligonucleotide, was used to synthesize first-strand cDNA from all RNA. After uracil-DNA glycosylase treatment, a first 18-cycle PCR used universal primers M1SS and BC2_uni_R on all cDNA. The published analysis was carried out like this. For normalization, 1 million high-quality reads were randomly selected from each sample, with every read carrying a distinct molecular identifier. Instead of being binned into consensus sequences, reads that shared molecular identifiers were thrown out. CDR3 identification, clonotype clustering and error correction used MiTCR with a Q25 quality threshold and the strictest error-elimination algorithm. A nonparametric unseen species model using Euler transformation provided a lower-bound estimate of total TCR beta diversity. TCRdb cleaned the public reads at Q25 with fastp, built clones with MiXCR and kept in-frame beta chains. Entries that share a CDR3 protein sequence are merged under the most common genes and DNA. The authors' filters were not applied to this entry. A total of roughly 700,000 distinct CDR3 sequences appear in this sample, around 48% of them only once. 30% to 40% of the sample lies in the top ten.

The donors were roughly 40 Caucasian individuals from Russia, aged roughly 6 to 100 years, who were systemically healthy. Each donor gave 9 to 10 milliliters of peripheral blood, collected into EDTA-treated Vacutainer tubes. Ficoll-Paque density-gradient centrifugation was used to isolate PBMCs, with at least 6 million obtained per sample. Trizol reagent was used to extract total RNA from the PBMCs, yielding at least 6 micrograms per sample. The percentages of naive CD45RAhigh/CD27high T cells were determined by flow cytometry on a PBMC aliquot from every donor. From its cysteine to its phenylalanine, the CDR3 spans 15 amino acids. The retained sequence is limited to the CDR3, 45 bases, with the frame set at the first base. For CDR1 and CDR2, the germline V gene (reference sequence) lists DFQATT and SNEGSKA. After removal of 1 base from V and 3 bases from J, the junction retains 7 bases not matched to a gene.

This receptor was taken from an older woman in good health. Source material: blood. The V and J genes are TRBV20-1 and TRBJ1-1, and TRBD1 matches 8 of the central bases. The CDR3 is CSARGPTGAHTEAFF. The base sequence is TGCAGTGCTAGAGGTCCGACAGGGGCCCACACTGAAGCTTTCTTT.